This T cell receptor beta chain was documented in a study of T cells after yellow fever vaccination. Study-level findings and limits: Abundant bulk-derived clonotypes could contaminate FACS-sorted repertoires.

Germline lookup yields CDR1 SGHTA and CDR2 FQGTGA. The CDR3 covers 16 residues. Deletions cut 5 bases from V and 0 bases from J, with 13 bases between. There are a few counts of this clonotype. Its specificity is not known. Making TCR cDNA involved 5'RACE template switching, which added UMIs and a universal primer site. Each CDR3 protein gets one entry after TCRdb re-called the 5' RACE reads with MiXCR. The sample yields approximately 510,000 distinct CDR3 sequences, just over 20% seen once. V usage is TRBV7-3 and J usage is TRBJ2-2; D gene uncertain. Specimen: PBMCs, collected around 3 weeks after the first yellow fever vaccination. The clonotype originates from a man between 18 and 29 years old who received the YFV17D yellow fever vaccine. CDR3 amino acids: CASSLGRQANTGELFF. The CDR3 DNA reads as TGTGCCAGCAGCCTAGGGCGGCAAGCGAACACCGGGGAGCTGTTTTTT.